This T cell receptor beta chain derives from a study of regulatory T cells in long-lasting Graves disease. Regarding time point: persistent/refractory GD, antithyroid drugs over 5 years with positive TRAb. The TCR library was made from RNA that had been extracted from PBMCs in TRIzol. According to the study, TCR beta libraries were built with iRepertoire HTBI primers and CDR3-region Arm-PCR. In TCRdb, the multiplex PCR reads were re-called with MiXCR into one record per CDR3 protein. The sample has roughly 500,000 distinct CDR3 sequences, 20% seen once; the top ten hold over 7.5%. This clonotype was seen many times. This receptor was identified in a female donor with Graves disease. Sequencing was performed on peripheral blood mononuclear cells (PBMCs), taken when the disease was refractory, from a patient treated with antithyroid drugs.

The DNA of the CDR3 is TGTGCCAGCAGTCACAGACAGGACCTGAACACTGAAGCTTTCTTT. It yields the protein CASSHRQDLNTEAFF. This chain uses TRBV27 with TRBJ1-1, with D perhaps TRBD1 (6 bases). This CDR3 is built from 15 residues. Trimming removed 5 bases from V and 0 bases from J, with 13 bases in between. Germline V CDR1 and CDR2: MNHEY, SMNVEV (reference sequence).